This T cell receptor beta chain was sequenced for a study of tumor and adjacent non-tumor tissue in lung cancer (dated by TCRdb to about 2018). Concerning the study at large: Of the cohort, eleven to twelve patients had adenocarcinoma, 2 had squamous cell carcinoma and 1 had small cell lung cancer. The roughly 15 patients were aged about 31 to 76 years, included ten or so men and 5 women, and had TNM stage I to III disease. A total of roughly 130 million productive TCRbeta reads were generated by sequencing, corresponding to an average of roughly 4.1 million reads per sample. The study compared bulk TCRbeta repertoires between lung tumor tissue and matched distant non-tumor lung tissue from 15 lung cancer patients. A few dozen paired specimens, one tumor and one normal lung sample per patient, were profiled by TCRbeta CDR3 sequencing. General study outcomes and caveats: The top 100 clones accounted for a significantly larger cumulative portion of the repertoire in normal lung than in tumor tissue. The cohort had only about 16 patients, and the authors noted that larger samples and more detailed clinical data are needed. The methods do not name the sequencing platform or mention unique molecular identifiers. Significantly higher TCR diversity was found in younger patients, and higher tumor TCR diversity was associated with shorter overall and disease-free survival. Significantly higher TCR diversity (inverse Simpson) was observed in tumor tissue than in normal lung tissue (approximately 430 vs 150, P = 0.0075, Mann-Whitney U test). Because peripheral blood was not sequenced, blood TCRbeta repertoires in the lung cancer patients of the study were not examined.

Including cysteine and phenylalanine, the CDR3 has 20 amino acids. This entry keeps only the CDR3 DNA: 60 bases, framed from base 1. Taken from the germline V gene, the CDR1 and CDR2 loops are SGHRS and YFSETQ. V loses 1 base, J loses 6 bases, and the germline ends lie 32 bases apart. This clonotype was picked up one time. No cognate antigen has been identified for it. Being one base from a much bigger clone, this may be a read error. RNA was isolated from bulk, unsorted tissue, and RNA quality was assessed with a NanoDrop ND-1000 and an Agilent 2100. The normal lung samples consisted of distant non-tumor tissue collected more than 3 cm from the tumor edge. Newly diagnosed lung cancer patients without prior chemotherapy who had been admitted for thoracic surgery in China between August and November 2014 were enrolled as donors. Patients who had received previous radiotherapy or chemotherapy, or who had another concurrent cancer, were excluded from the study. Pieces of surgical tissue measuring about 1-2.1 cm3 were kept in RNAlater solution and held at -80 degrees C until needed.

Libraries were built with multiplex PCR. These reads were obtained on an Illumina HiSeq 2500. Following protocols modified from ARM-PCR, the researchers constructed TCRbeta libraries through three rounds of nested PCR with primers (Table S4). Before sequencing, PCR products of 200-500 bp were cut from the gel and purified using the QIAquick gel extraction kit. Per the source publication's procedure: Reads were cleaned with Trimmomatic, merged with FLASH into complete CDR3 sequences, and assigned to V(D)J germline segments with MiTCR. VDJtools was used to compute clonal diversity as the inverse Simpson's index. Productive reads were defined as in-frame sequences without a premature stop codon. TCRdb itself trimmed the public reads at Q25 with fastp, ran MiXCR and retained productive beta chains. Each entry is one CDR3 protein sequence, shown with its most common DNA and genes. Here the V and J calls rest on TCRdb's processing, not on the authors' analysis. Within this sample are 98,000 or so distinct CDR3 sequences, with roughly 80% of them counted one time only. Around 30% of the sample belongs to the ten largest clones.

Sequencing used distant non-tumor lung tissue. Recombination connected TRBV5-1 to TRBJ2-7; the D gene cannot be named for sure. The receptor's source is a man between 60 and 75 years old with small cell lung cancer. The CDR3 amino acid sequence is: CASSLFAMSAGEGVVSEQYF. In nucleotides, the sequence is TGCGCCAGCAGCTTGTTCGCGATGTCCGCAGGCGAAGGAGTTGTGTCCGAGCAGTACTTC.